This TCR beta chain comes out of a study of control samples from healthy donors and cancer patients. The data were produced by immunoSEQ multiplex PCR, yet TCRdb's version contains in-frame clones alone and is incomplete. The sample has 45,000 to 60,000 clones; over 85% are singletons. Germline V gene sequence: CDR1 SGHTA, CDR2 FQGNSA. With 1 base removed from V and 2 bases from J, the gap between germline ends came to 12 bases. CDR3 length: 16 amino acids. This sequence was found in a man aged 25 to 45 with colorectal cancer. The material sequenced was PBMCs. The chain links TRBV7-2 to TRBJ1-5; D call uncertain. CDR3 sequence reads: CASSLGSRGGNQPQHF. The CDR3 nucleotides are TGTGCCAGCAGCTTAGGGTCTAGAGGCGGCAATCAGCCCCAGCATTTT. The whole variable domain, filled in from reference TRBV7-2 and TRBJ1-5, reads GAGVSQSPSNKVTEKGKDVELRCDPISGHTALYWYRQSLGQGLEFLIYFQGNSAPDKSGLPSDRFSAERTGGSVSTLTIQRTQQEDSAVYLCASSLGSRGGNQPQHFGDGTRLSIL.